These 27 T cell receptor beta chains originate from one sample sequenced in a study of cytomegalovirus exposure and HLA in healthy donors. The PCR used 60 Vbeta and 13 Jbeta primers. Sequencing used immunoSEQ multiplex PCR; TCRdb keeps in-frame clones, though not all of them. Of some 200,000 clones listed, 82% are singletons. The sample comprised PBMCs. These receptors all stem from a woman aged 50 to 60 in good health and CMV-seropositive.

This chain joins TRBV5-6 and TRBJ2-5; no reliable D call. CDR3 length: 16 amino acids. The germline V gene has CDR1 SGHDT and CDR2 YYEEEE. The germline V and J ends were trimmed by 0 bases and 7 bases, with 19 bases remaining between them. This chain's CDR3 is CASSLAGGLTVGTQYF. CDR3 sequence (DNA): TGTGCCAGCAGCTTGGCCGGCGGTCTCACCGTGGGGACCCAGTACTTC.

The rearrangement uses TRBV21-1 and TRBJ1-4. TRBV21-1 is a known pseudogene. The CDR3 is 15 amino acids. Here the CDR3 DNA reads TGTGCCAGCAGCATCCCAGCGAGGAGGGATGAAAAACTGTTTTTT. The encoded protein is CASSIPARRDEKLFF.

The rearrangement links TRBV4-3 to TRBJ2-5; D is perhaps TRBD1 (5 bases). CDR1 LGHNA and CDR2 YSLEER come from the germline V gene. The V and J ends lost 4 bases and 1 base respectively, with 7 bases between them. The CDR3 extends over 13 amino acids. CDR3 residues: CASSRQIQETQYF. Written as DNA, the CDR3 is TGCGCCAGCAGCCGACAGATCCAAGAGACCCAGTACTTC.

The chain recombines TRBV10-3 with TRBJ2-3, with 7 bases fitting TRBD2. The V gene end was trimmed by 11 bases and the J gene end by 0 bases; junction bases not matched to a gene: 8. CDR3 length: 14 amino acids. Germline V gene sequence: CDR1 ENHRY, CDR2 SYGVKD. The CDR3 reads CALRGETSTDTQYF. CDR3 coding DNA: TGTGCCCTCCGGGGGGAGACTAGCACAGATACGCAGTATTTT.

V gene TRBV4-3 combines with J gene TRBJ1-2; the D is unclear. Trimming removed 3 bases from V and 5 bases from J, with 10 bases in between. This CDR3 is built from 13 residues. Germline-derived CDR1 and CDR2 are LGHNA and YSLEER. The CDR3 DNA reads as TGCGCCAGCAGCCATCGCGGGAGTTATGGCTACACCTTC. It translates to CASSHRGSYGYTF.

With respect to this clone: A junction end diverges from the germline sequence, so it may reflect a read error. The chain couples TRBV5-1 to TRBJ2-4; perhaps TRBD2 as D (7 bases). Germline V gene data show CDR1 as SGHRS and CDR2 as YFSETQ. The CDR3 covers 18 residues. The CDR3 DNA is TGCGCCAGCAGCTTGGGGGACTGGCGGGGGCTAGCCAAAAACAGTCAGTACTTC. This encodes CASSLGDWRGLAKNSQYF.

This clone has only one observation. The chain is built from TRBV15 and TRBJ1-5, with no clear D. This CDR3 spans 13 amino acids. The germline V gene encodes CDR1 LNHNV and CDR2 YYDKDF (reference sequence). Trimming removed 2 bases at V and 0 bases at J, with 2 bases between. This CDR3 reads CATSRHSNQPQHF. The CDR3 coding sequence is TGTGCCACCAGCAGACATAGCAATCAGCCCCAGCATTTT.

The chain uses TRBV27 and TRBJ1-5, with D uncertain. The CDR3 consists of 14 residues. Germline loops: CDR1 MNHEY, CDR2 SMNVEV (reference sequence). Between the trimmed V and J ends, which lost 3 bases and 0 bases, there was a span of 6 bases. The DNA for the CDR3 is TGTGCCAGCAGTTTCGGGGATAGCAATCAGCCCCAGCATTTT. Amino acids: CASSFGDSNQPQHF.

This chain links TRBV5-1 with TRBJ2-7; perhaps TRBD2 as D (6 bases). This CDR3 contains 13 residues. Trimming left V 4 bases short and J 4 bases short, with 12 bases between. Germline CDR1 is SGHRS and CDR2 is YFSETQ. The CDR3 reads CASSVPLAYEQYF. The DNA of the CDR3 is TGCGCCAGCAGCGTCCCCCTAGCGTACGAGCAGTACTTC.

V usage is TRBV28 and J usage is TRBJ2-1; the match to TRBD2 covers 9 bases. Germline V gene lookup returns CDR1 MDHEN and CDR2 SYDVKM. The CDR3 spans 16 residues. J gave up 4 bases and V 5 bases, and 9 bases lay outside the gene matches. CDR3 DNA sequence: TGTGCCAGCAGTCCACCGCGGGGGGGTTTGTACAATGAGCAGTTCTTC. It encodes CASSPPRGGLYNEQFF.

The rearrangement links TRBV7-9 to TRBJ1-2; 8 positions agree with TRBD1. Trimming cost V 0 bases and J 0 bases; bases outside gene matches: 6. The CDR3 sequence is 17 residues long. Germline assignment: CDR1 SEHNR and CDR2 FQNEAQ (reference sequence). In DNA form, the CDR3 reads TGTGCCAGCAGCTTAGCCCAGGGGGCGAGTTCTAACTATGGCTACACCTTC. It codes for CASSLAQGASSNYGYTF.

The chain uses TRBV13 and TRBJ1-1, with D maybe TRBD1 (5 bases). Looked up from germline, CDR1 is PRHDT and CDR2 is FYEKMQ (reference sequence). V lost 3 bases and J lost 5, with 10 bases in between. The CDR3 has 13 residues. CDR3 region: CASSFREGTEAFF. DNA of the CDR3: TGTGCCAGCAGCTTCAGGGAGGGGACTGAAGCTTTCTTT.

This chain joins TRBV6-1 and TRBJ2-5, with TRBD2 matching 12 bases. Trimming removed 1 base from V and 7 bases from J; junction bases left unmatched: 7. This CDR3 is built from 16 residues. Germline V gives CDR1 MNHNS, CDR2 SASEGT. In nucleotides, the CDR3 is TGTGCCAGCAGTGAAGGGGCTAGCGGGGGGGGCAGGACCCAGTACTTC. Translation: CASSEGASGGGRTQYF.

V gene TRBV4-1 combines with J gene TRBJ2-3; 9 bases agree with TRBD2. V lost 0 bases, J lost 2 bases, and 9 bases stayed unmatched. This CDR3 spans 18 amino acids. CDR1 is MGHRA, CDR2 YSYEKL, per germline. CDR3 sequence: CASSQEFLREGPTDTQYF. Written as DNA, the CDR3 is TGCGCCAGCAGCCAAGAGTTTTTGCGGGAGGGCCCCACAGATACGCAGTATTTT.

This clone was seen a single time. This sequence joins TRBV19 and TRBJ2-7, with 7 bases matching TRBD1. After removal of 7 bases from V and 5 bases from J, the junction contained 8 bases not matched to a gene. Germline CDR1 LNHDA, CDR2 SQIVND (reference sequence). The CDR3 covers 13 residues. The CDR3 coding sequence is TGTGCCAGTACCCCGGGACAGTCCCACGAGCAGTACTTC. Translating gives CASTPGQSHEQYF.

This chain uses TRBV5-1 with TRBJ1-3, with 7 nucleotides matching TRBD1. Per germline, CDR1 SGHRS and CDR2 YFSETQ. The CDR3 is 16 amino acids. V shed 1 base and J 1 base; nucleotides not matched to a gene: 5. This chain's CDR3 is CASSLSGGLSGNTIYF. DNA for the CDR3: TGCGCCAGCAGCTTGTCAGGGGGTTTATCTGGAAACACCATATATTTT.

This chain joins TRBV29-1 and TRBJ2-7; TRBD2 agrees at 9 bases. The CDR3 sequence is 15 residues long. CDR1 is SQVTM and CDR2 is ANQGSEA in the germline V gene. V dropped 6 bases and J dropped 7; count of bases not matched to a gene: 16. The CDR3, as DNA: TGCAGCGTCCGACCCGGGGTAGCGGGAGTGAGGGAGCAGTACTTC. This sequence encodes CSVRPGVAGVREQYF.

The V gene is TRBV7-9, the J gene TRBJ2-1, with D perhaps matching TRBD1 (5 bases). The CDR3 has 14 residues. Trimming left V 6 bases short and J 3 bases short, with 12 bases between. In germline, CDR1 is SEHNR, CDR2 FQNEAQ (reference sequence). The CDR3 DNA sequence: TGTGCCAGCAGTGCCCCAGGACACTACAATGAGCAGTTCTTC. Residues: CASSAPGHYNEQFF.

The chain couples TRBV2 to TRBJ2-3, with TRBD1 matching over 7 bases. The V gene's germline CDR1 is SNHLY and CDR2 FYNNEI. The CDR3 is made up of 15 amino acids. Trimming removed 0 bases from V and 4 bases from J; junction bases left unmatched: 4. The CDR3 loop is CASSEARGKADTQYF. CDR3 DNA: TGTGCCAGCAGTGAAGCCAGGGGGAAGGCAGATACGCAGTATTTT.

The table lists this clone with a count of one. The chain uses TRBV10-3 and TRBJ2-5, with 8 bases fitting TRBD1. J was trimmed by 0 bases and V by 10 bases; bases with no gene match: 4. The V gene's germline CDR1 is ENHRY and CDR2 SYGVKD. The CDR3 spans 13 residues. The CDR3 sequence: CATNRGNQETQYF. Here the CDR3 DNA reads TGTGCCACGAACAGGGGGAACCAAGAGACCCAGTACTTC.

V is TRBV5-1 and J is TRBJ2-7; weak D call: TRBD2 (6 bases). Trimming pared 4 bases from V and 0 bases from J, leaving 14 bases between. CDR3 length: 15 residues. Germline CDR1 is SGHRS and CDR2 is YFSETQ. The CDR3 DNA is TGCGCCAGCAGCATCGACGGGGGAAGCTCCTACGAGCAGTACTTC. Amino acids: CASSIDGGSSYEQYF.

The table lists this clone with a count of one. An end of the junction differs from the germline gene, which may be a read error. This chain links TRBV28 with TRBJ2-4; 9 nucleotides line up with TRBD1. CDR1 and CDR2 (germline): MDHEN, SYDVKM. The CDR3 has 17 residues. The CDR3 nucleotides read TGTGCCAGCAGTTTGTTGCCCCTGGGACAGGGTAAAAACAGTCAGTACTTC. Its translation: CASSLLPLGQGKNSQYF. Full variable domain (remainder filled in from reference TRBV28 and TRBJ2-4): DVKVTQSSRYLVKRTGEKVFLECVQDMDHENMFWYRQDPGLGLRLIYFSYDVKMKEKGDIPEGYSVSREKKERFSLILESASTNQTSMYLCASSLLPLGQGKNSQYFGAGTRLSVL.

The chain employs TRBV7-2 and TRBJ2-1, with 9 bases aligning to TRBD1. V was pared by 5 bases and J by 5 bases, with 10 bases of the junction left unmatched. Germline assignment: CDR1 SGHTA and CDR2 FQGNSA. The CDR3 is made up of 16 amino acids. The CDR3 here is CASSPRQGGSHNEQFF. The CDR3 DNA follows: TGTGCCAGCAGCCCGAGACAGGGGGGATCTCACAATGAGCAGTTCTTC.

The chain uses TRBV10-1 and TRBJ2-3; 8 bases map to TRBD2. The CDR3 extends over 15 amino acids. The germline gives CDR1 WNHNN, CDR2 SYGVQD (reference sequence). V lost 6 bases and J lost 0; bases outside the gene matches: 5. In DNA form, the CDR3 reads TGCGCCAGCAGCCTCGGGGGGGCTAGCACAGATACGCAGTATTTT. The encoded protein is CASSLGGASTDTQYF.

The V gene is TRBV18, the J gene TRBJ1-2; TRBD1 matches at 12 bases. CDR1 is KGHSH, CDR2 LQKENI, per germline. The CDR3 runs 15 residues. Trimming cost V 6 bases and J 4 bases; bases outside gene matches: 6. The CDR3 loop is CASSLGTGGPYGYTF. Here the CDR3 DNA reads TGTGCCAGCTCCCTCGGGACAGGGGGCCCCTATGGCTACACCTTC.

The CDR3 spells CASSVRPGGVNEQFF. The CDR3 DNA follows: TGTGCCAGCAGCGTCCGGCCGGGGGGGGTCAATGAGCAGTTCTTC. V gene TRBV9 combines with J gene TRBJ2-1; 8 bases are shared with TRBD2. CDR1 is SGDLS and CDR2 is YYNGEE in the germline V gene. V lost 2 bases to trimming and J lost 6 bases; unmatched junction nucleotides: 7. This CDR3 region has 15 residues.

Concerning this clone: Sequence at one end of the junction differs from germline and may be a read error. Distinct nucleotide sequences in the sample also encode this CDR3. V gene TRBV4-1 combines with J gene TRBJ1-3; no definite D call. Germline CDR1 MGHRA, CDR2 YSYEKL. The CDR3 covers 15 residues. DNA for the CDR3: TGCGCCAGCAGTCAAGCGCGGATTTCTGGAAACACCATATATTTT. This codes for CASSQARISGNTIYF.